The T cell receptor (beta chain) under discussion was sequenced for a study of blood T cell repertoires in COVID-19. Here immunoSEQ multiplex PCR was the method, and the copy in TCRdb shows in-frame clones only, minus some. The sample lists approximately 93,000 clones; 86% were seen once. The germline CDR1 and CDR2 sequences are SEHNR and FQNEAQ (reference sequence). J gave up 0 bases and V 5 bases, and 4 bases lay outside the gene matches. The CDR3 totals 14 residues. This clone turned up a few times. This TCR was recovered from a man aged 50 or older with active or convalescent COVID-19. Sequencing input: peripheral blood. This chain connects TRBV7-9 to TRBJ2-7; 7 bases line up with TRBD1. The chain's CDR3 is CASSARDSSYEQYF. Here the CDR3 DNA reads TGTGCCAGCAGCGCCCGGGACAGCTCCTACGAGCAGTACTTC.